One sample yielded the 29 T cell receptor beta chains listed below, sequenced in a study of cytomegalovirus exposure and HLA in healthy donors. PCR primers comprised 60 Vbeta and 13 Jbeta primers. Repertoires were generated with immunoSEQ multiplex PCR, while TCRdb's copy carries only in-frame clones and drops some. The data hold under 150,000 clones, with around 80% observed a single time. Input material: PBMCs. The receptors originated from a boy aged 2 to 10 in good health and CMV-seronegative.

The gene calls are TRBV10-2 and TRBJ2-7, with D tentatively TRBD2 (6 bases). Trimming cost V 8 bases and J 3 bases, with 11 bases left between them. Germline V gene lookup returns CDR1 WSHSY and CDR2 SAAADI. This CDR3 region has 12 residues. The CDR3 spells CASGRGYYEQYF. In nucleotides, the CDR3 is TGCGCCAGCGGACGGGGGTACTACGAGCAGTACTTC.

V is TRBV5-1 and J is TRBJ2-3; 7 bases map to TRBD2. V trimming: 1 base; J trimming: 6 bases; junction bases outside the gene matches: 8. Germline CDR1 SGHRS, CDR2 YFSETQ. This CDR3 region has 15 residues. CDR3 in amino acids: CASSLRLAVPDTQYF. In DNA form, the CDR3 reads TGCGCCAGCAGCTTGCGGCTAGCGGTCCCTGATACGCAGTATTTT.

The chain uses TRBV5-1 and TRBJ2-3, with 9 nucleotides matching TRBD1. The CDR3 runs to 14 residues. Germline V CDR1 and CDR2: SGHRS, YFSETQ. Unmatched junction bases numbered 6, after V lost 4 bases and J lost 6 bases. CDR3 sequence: CASSGQGPADTQYF. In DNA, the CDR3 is TGCGCCAGCAGCGGACAGGGGCCCGCGGATACGCAGTATTTT.

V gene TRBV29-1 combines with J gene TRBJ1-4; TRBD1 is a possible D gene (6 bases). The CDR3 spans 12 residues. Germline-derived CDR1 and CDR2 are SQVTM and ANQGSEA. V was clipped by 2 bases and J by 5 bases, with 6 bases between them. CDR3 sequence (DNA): TGCAGCGTTGAACAGGGGAATGAAAAACTGTTTTTT. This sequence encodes CSVEQGNEKLFF.

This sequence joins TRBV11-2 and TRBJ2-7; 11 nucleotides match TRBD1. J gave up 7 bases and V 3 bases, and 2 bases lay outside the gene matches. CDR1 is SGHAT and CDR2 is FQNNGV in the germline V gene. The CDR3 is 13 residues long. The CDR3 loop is CASSLGTGGEQYF. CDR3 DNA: TGTGCCAGCAGCTTGGGGACAGGGGGAGAGCAGTACTTC.

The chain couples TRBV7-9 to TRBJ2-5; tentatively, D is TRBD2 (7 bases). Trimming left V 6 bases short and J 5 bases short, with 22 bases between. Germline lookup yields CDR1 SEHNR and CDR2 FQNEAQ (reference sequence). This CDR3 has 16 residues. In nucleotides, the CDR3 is TGTGCCAGCAGGGAAAAGGGGGGGGGCGGCGTGGAGACCCAGTACTTC. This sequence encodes CASREKGGGGVETQYF.

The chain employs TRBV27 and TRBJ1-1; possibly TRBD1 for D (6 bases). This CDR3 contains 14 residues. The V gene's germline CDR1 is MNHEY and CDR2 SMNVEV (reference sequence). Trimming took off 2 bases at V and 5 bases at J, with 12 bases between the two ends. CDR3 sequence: CASSLRAGATEAFF. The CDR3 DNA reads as TGTGCCAGCAGTTTAAGGGCGGGGGCGACTGAAGCTTTCTTT.

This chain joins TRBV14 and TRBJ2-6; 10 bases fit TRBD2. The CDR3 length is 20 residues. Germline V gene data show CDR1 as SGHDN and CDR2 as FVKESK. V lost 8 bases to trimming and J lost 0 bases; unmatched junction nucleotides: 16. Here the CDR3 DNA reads TGTGCCAGCCCTAAGAGGAGCGGGAGGGCTGGGGACTCTGGGGCCAACGTCCTGACTTTC. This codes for CASPKRSGRAGDSGANVLTF.

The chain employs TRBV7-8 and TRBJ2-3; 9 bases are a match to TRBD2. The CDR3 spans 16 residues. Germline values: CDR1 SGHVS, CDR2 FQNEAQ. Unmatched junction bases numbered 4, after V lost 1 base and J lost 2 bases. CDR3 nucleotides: TGTGCCAGCAGCTTAGATGCTAGCGGGAACACAGATACGCAGTATTTT. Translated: CASSLDASGNTDTQYF. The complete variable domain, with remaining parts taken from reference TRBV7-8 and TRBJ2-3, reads GAGVSQSPRYKVAKRGQDVALRCDPISGHVSLFWYQQALGQGPEFLTYFQNEAQLDKSGLPSDRFFAERPEGSVSTLKIQRTQQEDSAVYLCASSLDASGNTDTQYFGPGTRLTVL.

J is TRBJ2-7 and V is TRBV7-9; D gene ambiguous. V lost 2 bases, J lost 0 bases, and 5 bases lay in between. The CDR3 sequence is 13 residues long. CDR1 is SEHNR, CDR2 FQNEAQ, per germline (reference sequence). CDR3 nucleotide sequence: TGTGCCAGCAGCTTACGGGTCTCCTACGAGCAGTACTTC. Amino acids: CASSLRVSYEQYF.

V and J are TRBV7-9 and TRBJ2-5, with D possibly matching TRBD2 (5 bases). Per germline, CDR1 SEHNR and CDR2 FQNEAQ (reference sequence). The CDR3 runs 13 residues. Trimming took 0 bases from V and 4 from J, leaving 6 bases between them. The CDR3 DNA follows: TGTGCCAGCAGCTTAGCAGGGAGAGAGACCCAGTACTTC. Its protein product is CASSLAGRETQYF. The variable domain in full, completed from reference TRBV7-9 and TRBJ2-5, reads DTGVSQNPRHKITKRGQNVTFRCDPISEHNRLYWYRQTLGQGPEFLTYFQNEAQLEKSRLLSDRFSAERPKGSFSTLEIQRTEQGDSAMYLCASSLAGRETQYFGPGTRLLVL.

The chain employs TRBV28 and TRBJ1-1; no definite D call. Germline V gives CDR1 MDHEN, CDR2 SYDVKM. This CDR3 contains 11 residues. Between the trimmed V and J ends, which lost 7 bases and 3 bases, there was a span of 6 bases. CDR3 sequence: CASTSHTEAFF. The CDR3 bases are TGTGCCAGCACCTCCCACACTGAAGCTTTCTTT.

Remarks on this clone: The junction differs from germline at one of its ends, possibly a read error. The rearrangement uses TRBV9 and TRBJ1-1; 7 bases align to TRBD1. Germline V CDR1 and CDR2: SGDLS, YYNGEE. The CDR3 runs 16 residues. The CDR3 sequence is CASGVSTGSMNTEAFF. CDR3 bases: TGTGCCAGCGGCGTTTCGACAGGGAGCATGAACACTGAAGCTTTCTTT. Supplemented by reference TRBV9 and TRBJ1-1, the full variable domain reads DSGVTQTPKHLITATGQRVTLRCSPRSGDLSVYWYQQSLDQGLQFLIQYYNGEERAKGNILERFSAQQFPDLHSELNLSSLELGDSALYFCASGVSTGSMNTEAFFGQGTRLTVV.

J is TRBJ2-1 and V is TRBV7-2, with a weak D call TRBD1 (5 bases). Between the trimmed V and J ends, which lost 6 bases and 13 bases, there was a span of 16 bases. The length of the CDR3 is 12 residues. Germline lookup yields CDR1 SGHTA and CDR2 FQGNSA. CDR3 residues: CASSRLQGRQFF. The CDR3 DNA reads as TGTGCCAGCAGTCGACTCCAGGGAAGACAGTTCTTC.

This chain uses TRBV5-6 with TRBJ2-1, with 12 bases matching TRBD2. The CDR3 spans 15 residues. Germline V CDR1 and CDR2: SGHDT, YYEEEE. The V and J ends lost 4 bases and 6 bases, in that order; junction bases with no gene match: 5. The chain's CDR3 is CASSLLAGGPNEQFF. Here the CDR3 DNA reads TGTGCCAGCAGCCTACTAGCGGGAGGACCCAATGAGCAGTTCTTC. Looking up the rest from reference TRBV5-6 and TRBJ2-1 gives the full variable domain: DAGVTQSPTHLIKTRGQQVTLRCSPKSGHDTVSWYQQALGQGPQFIFQYYEEEERQRGNFPDRFSGHQFPNYSSELNVNALLLGDSALYLCASSLLAGGPNEQFFGPGTRLTVL.

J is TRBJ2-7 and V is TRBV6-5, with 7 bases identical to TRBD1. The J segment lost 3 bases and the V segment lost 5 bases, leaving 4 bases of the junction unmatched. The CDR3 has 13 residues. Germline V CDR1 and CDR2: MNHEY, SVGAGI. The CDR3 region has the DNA TGTGCCAGCAGTCGGGACAGTCTCTACGAGCAGTACTTC. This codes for CASSRDSLYEQYF.

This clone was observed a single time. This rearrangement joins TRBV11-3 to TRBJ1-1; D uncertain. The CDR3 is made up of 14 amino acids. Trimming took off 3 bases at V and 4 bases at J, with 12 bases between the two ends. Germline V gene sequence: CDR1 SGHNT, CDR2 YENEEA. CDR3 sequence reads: CASSFRGLGTEAFF. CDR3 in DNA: TGTGCCAGCAGCTTTCGGGGTCTCGGCACTGAAGCTTTCTTT.

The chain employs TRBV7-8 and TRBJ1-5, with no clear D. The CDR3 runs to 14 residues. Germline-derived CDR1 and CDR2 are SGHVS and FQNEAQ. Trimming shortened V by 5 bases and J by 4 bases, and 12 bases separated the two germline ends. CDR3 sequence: CASSPRQANQPQHF. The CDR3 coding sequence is TGTGCCAGCAGCCCCCGCCAGGCGAATCAGCCCCAGCATTTT. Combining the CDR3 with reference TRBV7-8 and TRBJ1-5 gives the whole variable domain GAGVSQSPRYKVAKRGQDVALRCDPISGHVSLFWYQQALGQGPEFLTYFQNEAQLDKSGLPSDRFFAERPEGSVSTLKIQRTQQEDSAVYLCASSPRQANQPQHFGDGTRLSIL.

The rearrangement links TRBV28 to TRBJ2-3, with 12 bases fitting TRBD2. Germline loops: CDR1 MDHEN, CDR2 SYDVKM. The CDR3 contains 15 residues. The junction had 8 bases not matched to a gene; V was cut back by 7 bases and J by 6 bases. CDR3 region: CASITLAGGSDTQYF. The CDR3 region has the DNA TGTGCCAGCATTACTCTAGCGGGAGGGTCCGATACGCAGTATTTT.

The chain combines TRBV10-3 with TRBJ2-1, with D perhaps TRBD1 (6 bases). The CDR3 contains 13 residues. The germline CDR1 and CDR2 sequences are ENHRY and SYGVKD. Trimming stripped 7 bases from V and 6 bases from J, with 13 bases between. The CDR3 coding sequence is TGTGCCATCACGAACAGGGACCGCAATGAGCAGTTCTTC. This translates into CAITNRDRNEQFF.

The CDR3 reads CASSRLATNEKLFF. CDR3 coding DNA: TGTGCCAGCAGCAGACTTGCAACTAATGAAAAACTGTTTTTT. The rearrangement joins TRBV11-3 to TRBJ1-4; D ambiguous. The CDR3 loop spans 14 amino acids. Germline loops: CDR1 SGHNT, CDR2 YENEEA. The V and J ends lost 5 bases and 0 bases respectively, with 7 bases between them.

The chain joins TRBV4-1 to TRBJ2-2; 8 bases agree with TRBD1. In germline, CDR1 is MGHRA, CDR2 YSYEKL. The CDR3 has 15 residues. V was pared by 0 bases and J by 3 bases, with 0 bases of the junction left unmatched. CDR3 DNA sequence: TGCGCCAGCAGCCAAGAGGACAGGGACACCGGGGAGCTGTTTTTT. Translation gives CASSQEDRDTGELFF.

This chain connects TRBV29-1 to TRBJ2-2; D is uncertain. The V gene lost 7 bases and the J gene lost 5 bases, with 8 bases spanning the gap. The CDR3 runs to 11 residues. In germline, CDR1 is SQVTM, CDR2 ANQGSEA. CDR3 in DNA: TGCAGCGGAGCGCGGACCGGGGAGCTGTTTTTT. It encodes CSGARTGELFF.

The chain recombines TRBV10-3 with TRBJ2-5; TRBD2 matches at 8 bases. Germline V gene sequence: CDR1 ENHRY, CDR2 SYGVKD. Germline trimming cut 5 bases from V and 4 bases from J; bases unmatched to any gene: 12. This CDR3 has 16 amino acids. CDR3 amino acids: CAISITPGLGRETQYF. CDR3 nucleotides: TGTGCCATCAGTATTACTCCGGGACTAGGGAGAGAGACCCAGTACTTC.

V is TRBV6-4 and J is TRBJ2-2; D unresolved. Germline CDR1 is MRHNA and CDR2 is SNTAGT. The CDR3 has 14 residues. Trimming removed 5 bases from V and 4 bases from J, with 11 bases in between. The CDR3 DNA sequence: TGTGCCAGCAGTCAAGAGGCGGTCACCGGGGAGCTGTTTTTT. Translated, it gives CASSQEAVTGELFF.

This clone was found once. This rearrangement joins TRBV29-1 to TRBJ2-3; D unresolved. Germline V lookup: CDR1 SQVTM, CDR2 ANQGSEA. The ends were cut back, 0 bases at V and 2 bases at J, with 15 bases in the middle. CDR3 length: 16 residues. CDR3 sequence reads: CSVEERRHEYTDTQYF. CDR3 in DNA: TGCAGCGTTGAAGAACGCAGGCACGAATACACAGATACGCAGTATTTT.

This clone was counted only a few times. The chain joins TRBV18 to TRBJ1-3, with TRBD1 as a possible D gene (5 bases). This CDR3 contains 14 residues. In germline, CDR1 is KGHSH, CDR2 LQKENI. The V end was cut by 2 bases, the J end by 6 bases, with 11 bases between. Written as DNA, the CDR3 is TGTGCCAGCTCACCATTCAGGGCGGAAAACACCATATATTTT. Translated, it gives CASSPFRAENTIYF.

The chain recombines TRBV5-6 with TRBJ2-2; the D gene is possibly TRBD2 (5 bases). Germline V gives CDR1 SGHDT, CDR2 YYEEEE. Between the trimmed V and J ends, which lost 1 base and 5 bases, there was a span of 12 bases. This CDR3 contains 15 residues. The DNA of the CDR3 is TGTGCCAGCAGCTTGTTACGGGGATCTACCGGGGAGCTGTTTTTT. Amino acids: CASSLLRGSTGELFF.

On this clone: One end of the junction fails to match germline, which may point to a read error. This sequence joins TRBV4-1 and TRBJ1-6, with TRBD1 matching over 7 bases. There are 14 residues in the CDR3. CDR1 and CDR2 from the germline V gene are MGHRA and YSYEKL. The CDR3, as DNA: TGCGCCAGCAACCAAGGAGGGGGCAGGACACCCCTCCACTTT. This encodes CASNQGGGRTPLHF.